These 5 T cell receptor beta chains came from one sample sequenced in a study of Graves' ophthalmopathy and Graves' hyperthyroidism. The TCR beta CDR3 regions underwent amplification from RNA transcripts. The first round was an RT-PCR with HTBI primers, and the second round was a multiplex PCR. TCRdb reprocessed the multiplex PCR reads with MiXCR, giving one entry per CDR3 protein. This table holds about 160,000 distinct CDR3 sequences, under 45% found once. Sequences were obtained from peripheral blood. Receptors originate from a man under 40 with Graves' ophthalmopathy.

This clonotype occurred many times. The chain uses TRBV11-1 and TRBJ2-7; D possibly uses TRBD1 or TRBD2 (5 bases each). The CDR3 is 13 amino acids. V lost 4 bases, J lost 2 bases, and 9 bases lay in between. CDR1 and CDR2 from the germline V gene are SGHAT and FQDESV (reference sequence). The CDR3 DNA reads TGTGCCAGCAGCTCCGAGGGGCCCTACGAGCAGTACTTC. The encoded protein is CASSSEGPYEQYF.

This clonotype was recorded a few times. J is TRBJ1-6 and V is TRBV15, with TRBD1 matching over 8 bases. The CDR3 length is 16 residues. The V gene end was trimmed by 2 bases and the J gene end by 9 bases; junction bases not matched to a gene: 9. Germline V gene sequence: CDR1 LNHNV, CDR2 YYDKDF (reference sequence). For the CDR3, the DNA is TGTGCCACCAGCAGACGATCCGGGACAGGTGGTTCACCCCTCCACTTT. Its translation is CATSRRSGTGGSPLHF.

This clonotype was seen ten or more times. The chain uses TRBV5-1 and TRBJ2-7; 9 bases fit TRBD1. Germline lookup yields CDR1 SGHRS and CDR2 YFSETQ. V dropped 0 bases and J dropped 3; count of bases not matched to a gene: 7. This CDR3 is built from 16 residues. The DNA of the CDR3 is TGCGCCAGCAGCTTGGCCCCGGGACAGGGAGTCTACGAGCAGTACTTC. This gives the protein CASSLAPGQGVYEQYF.

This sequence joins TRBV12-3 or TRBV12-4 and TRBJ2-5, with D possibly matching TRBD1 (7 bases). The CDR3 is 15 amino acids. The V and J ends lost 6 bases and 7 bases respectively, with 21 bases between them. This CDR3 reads CASSPTRGELRTQYF. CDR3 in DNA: TGTGCCAGCAGCCCGACCAGGGGGGAATTGAGGACCCAGTACTTC.

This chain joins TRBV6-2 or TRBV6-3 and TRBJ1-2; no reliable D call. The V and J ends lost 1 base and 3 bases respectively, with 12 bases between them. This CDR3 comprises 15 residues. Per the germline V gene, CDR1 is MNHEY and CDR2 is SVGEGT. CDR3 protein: CASSYYPRSDYGYTF. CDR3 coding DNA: TGTGCCAGCAGTTACTACCCTCGCTCGGACTATGGCTACACCTTC.